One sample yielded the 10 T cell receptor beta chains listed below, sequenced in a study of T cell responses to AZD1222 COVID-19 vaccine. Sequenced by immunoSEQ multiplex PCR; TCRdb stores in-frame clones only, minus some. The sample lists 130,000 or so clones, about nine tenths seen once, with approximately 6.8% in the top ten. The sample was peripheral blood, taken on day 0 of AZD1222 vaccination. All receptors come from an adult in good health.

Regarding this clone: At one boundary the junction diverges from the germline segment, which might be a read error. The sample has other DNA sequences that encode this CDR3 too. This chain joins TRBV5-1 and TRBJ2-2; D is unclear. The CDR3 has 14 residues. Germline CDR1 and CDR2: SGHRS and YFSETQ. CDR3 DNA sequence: TGCGCCAGCAGCCCGGATAGGAACGCCGGGGAGCTGTTTTTT. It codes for CASSPDRNAGELFF.

The CDR3: CASSIGGQLNEKLFF. The CDR3 DNA is TGTGCCAGTAGTATCGGAGGACAGCTTAATGAAAAACTGTTTTTT. The V call is TRBV19, the J call TRBJ1-4; TRBD1 might be the D (6 bases). The CDR3 is made up of 15 amino acids. V was clipped by 3 bases and J by 4 bases, with 12 bases between them. Germline loops: CDR1 LNHDA, CDR2 SQIVND (reference sequence).

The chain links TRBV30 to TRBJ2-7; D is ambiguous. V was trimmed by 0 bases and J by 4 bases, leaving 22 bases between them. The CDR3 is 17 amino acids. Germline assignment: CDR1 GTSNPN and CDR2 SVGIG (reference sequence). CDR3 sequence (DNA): TGTGCCTGGAGTGTACCCTCGATGGTAGCCTCCTGGTACGAGCAGTACTTC. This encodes CAWSVPSMVASWYEQYF.

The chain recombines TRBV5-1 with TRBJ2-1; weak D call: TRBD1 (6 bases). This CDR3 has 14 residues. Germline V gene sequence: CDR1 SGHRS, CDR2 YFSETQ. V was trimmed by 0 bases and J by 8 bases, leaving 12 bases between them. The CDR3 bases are TGCGCCAGCAGCTTGGTTCTGGGGGCTGATGAGCAGTTCTTC. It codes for CASSLVLGADEQFF.

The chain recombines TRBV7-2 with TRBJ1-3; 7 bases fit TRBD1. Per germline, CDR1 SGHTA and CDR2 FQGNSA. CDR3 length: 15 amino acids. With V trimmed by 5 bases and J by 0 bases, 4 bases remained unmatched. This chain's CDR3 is CASSPGQFSGNTIYF. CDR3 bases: TGTGCCAGCAGCCCGGGACAGTTCTCTGGAAACACCATATATTTT.

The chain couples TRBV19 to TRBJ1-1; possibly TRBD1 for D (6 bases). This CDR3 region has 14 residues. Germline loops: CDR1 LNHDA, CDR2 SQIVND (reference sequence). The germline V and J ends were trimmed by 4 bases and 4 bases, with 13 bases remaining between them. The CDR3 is CASSTRGGFTEAFF. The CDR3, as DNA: TGTGCCAGTAGTACCCGAGGGGGGTTCACTGAAGCTTTCTTT.

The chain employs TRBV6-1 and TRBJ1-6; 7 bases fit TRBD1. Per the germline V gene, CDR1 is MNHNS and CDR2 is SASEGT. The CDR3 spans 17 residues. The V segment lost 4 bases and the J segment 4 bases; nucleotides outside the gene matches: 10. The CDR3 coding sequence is TGTGCCAGCAGTGGTCTTACAGGGGAGGATTATAATTCACCCCTCCACTTT. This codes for CASSGLTGEDYNSPLHF.

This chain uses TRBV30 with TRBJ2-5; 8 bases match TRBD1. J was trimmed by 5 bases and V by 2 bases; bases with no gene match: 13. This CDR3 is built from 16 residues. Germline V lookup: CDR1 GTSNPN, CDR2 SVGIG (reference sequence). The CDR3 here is CAWSPGTGGLMETQYF. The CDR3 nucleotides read TGTGCCTGGAGTCCCGGGACAGGAGGGCTCATGGAGACCCAGTACTTC.

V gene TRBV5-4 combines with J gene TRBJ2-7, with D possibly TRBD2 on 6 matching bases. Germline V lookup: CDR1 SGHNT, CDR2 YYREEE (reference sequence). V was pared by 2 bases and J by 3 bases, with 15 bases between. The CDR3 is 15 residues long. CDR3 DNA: TGTGCCAGCAGCTTCAGGTCGACTAGTATCTACGAGCAGTACTTC. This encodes CASSFRSTSIYEQYF.

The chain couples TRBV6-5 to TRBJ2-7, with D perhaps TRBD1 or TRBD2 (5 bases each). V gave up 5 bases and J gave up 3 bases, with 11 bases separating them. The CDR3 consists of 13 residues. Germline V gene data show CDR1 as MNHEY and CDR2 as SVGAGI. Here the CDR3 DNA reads TGTGCCAGCAGTAGGGGACCAAGCTACGAGCAGTACTTC. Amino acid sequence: CASSRGPSYEQYF.